This record covers a single T cell receptor beta chain. Other DNA sequences in this sample translate to the same CDR3. Under the authors' procedure: Estimation of nucleated cell counts was performed using reference gene primer amplification. Assay used: immunoSEQ multiplex PCR; TCRdb lists only in-frame clones, some missing. The D gene and trimming were derived from the DNA, and the V and J assignments and clone size from that table. The sample holds about 150,000 clones; roughly 82% are singletons and the top ten take 15%. The record originates from a study of blood T cell repertoires in COVID-19. In the study overall: Sites across the United States, Italy and Spain contributed samples from acute and convalescent COVID-19. T cells, B-cell-depleted T cells, or PBMCs provided the cDNA or gDNA that served as material.

Germline V gives CDR1 LNHNV, CDR2 YYDKDF (reference sequence). The CDR3 consists of 11 residues. Trimming shortened V by 10 bases and J by 0 bases, and 4 bases separated the two germline ends. This chain links TRBV15 with TRBJ1-3; D ambiguous. The sample taken for sequencing was peripheral blood. This receptor was obtained from a human donor with acute or convalescent COVID-19. The donor label of this sample is uncertain. The CDR3 bases are TGTGCCATTCTCTCTGGAAACACCATATATTTT. It codes for CAILSGNTIYF.